This entry concerns a single TCR beta chain. This entry comes from a study of blood T cell repertoires in COVID-19. The germline CDR1 and CDR2 sequences are MGHRA and YSYEKL. The CDR3 totals 14 residues. Deletions cut 0 bases from V and 7 bases from J, with 12 bases between. Generated by immunoSEQ multiplex PCR, the TCRdb table keeps only in-frame clones and is missing some. The sample shows hundreds of thousands of clones, about 91% of them seen only once. The chain uses TRBV4-1 and TRBJ1-2; D call uncertain. The sequence came from a woman aged 50 to 60 with COVID-19, enrolled during active disease. The material sequenced was peripheral blood. The CDR3 coding sequence is TGCGCCAGCAGCCAAGAAACGGGGATGGGTGGCTACACCTTC. Its protein is CASSQETGMGGYTF.